The 18 T cell receptor beta chains below all came from one sample that was sequenced in a study of early T cells in non-severe SARS-CoV-2 infection. TCRdb re-called the 5' RACE reads through MiXCR, storing one row per CDR3 protein. The sample lists tens of thousands of distinct CDR3 sequences; under 15% were seen once. The source material was whole blood. These receptors were collected from an adult who was a healthcare worker with PCR-confirmed SARS-CoV-2 infection or an uninfected control (not recorded which).

This clonotype was found many times. The chain is built from TRBV27 and TRBJ2-1; 10 bases match TRBD2. V lost 2 bases and J lost 2; bases outside the gene matches: 12. The V gene's germline CDR1 is MNHEY and CDR2 SMNVEV (reference sequence). The length of the CDR3 is 19 residues. The CDR3 spells CASSLMGLAGAPTYNEQFF. CDR3 DNA: TGTGCCAGCAGTTTAATGGGGCTAGCGGGAGCCCCCACCTACAATGAGCAGTTCTTC.

The chain combines TRBV5-6 with TRBJ2-2; 11 positions match TRBD2. Germline trimming cut 4 bases from V and 5 bases from J; bases unmatched to any gene: 7. The CDR3 has 16 residues. The V gene's germline CDR1 is SGHDT and CDR2 YYEEEE. The CDR3 loop reads CASSRSGTSGTGELFF. The CDR3 DNA reads as TGTGCCAGCAGCAGATCCGGGACTAGCGGAACCGGGGAGCTGTTTTTT.

This clonotype showed up many times. The J gene is TRBJ1-6, the V gene TRBV28, with a possible D match to TRBD1 (5 bases). This CDR3 region has 17 residues. The germline V gene has CDR1 MDHEN and CDR2 SYDVKM. The ends were cut back, 6 bases at V and 0 bases at J, with 15 bases in the middle. CDR3 region: CASSLYPGSSYNSPLHF. CDR3 DNA sequence: TGTGCCAGCAGCCTGTACCCAGGGAGCTCCTATAATTCACCCCTCCACTTT.

The chain uses TRBV29-1 and TRBJ1-1; D unclear. The CDR3 contains 12 residues. Germline assignment: CDR1 SQVTM and CDR2 ANQGSEA. The V and J ends lost 6 bases and 7 bases respectively, with 15 bases between them. CDR3 amino acids: CSVLVGMSEAFF. In DNA form, the CDR3 reads TGCAGCGTCCTGGTAGGGATGAGTGAAGCTTTCTTT. The complete variable domain, with remaining parts taken from reference TRBV29-1 and TRBJ1-1, reads SAVISQKPSRDICQRGTSLTIQCQVDSQVTMMFWYRQQPGQSLTLIATANQGSEATYESGFVIDKFPISRPNLTFSTLTVSNMSPEDSSIYLCSVLVGMSEAFFGQGTRLTVV.

The CDR3 bases are TGTGCCAGCAGCGTCAGCACCCCTCGGTACGAGCAGTACTTC. It is translated as CASSVSTPRYEQYF. The chain links TRBV7-9 to TRBJ2-7; the D is unclear. Germline values: CDR1 SEHNR, CDR2 FQNEAQ (reference sequence). This CDR3 region has 14 residues. V was shortened by 5 bases and J by 4 bases, with 15 bases between the two germline ends.

V gene TRBV29-1 combines with J gene TRBJ2-5; weak D call: TRBD1 (6 bases). Germline V lookup: CDR1 SQVTM, CDR2 ANQGSEA. The V end lost 6 bases, the J end lost 5 bases, and 10 bases lay between the germline ends. The CDR3 has 11 residues. CDR3 nucleotides: TGCAGCGTAACAGGGCCCGAGACCCAGTACTTC. Amino acid sequence: CSVTGPETQYF.

The chain recombines TRBV29-1 with TRBJ1-1; a possible D gene is TRBD1 (6 bases). Trimming shortened V by 7 bases and J by 5 bases, and 14 bases separated the two germline ends. The CDR3 has 12 residues. Per the germline V gene, CDR1 is SQVTM and CDR2 is ANQGSEA. DNA of the CDR3: TGCAGCGCTGCGAAAGGGGGAACTGAAGCTTTCTTT. This encodes CSAAKGGTEAFF.

The chain combines TRBV10-3 with TRBJ1-5; the D gene is possibly TRBD1 (5 bases). The CDR3 totals 15 residues. Germline CDR1 ENHRY, CDR2 SYGVKD. V lost 4 bases and J 1 base, leaving 11 bases between the germline ends. This CDR3 is CAISAMGPSNQPQHF. Here the CDR3 DNA reads TGTGCCATCAGTGCGATGGGACCCAGCAATCAGCCCCAGCATTTT.

This clonotype came up a few times. V usage is TRBV6-2 or TRBV6-3 and J usage is TRBJ2-3; 12 positions match TRBD2. The CDR3 spans 15 residues. V gave up 3 bases and J gave up 7 bases; unmatched junction bases: 5. Germline V CDR1 and CDR2: MNHEY, SVGEGT. In DNA, the CDR3 is TGTGCCAGCAGTTATGTGACTAGCGGGAGTTATACGCAGTATTTT. Translation: CASSYVTSGSYTQYF.

This clonotype has a handful of counts. This sequence joins TRBV20-1 and TRBJ2-2; 11 nucleotides line up with TRBD2. Germline assignment: CDR1 DFQATT and CDR2 SNEGSKA (reference sequence). V was pared by 3 bases and J by 3 bases, with 6 bases of the junction left unmatched. There are 16 residues in the CDR3. The CDR3 bases are TGCAGTGCTAGGTTCCTACTAGCGGGAGACACCGGGGAGCTGTTTTTT. Encoded protein: CSARFLLAGDTGELFF.

The chain recombines TRBV20-1 with TRBJ2-3; D possibly corresponds to TRBD1 (6 bases). The CDR3 has 14 amino acids. The V end lost 6 bases, the J end lost 2 bases, and 15 bases lay between the germline ends. The germline V gene encodes CDR1 DFQATT and CDR2 SNEGSKA (reference sequence). This CDR3 is CSARTDSATDTQYF. The CDR3 DNA reads TGCAGTGCCCGGACAGACTCCGCCACAGATACGCAGTATTTT.

At least ten counts were recorded for this clonotype. The V and J genes are TRBV7-9 and TRBJ2-3; D not certain. In germline, CDR1 is SEHNR, CDR2 FQNEAQ (reference sequence). The V gene lost 2 bases and the J gene lost 4 bases, with 10 bases spanning the gap. The CDR3 consists of 14 residues. In DNA, the CDR3 is TGTGCCAGCAGCTTATCAAACCGTCCAGATACGCAGTATTTT. Translation: CASSLSNRPDTQYF.

There are many counts of this clonotype. The rearrangement joins TRBV28 to TRBJ2-5; D is undetermined. The V and J ends lost 5 bases and 3 bases respectively, with 7 bases between them. Germline CDR1 reads MDHEN; CDR2 reads SYDVKM. The CDR3 sequence is 12 residues long. The CDR3 DNA is TGTGCCAGCAGTCAGGCTAAAGAGACCCAGTACTTC. Its protein is CASSQAKETQYF.

This clonotype appeared many times. V gene TRBV6-2 or TRBV6-3 combines with J gene TRBJ2-5; a weak D match, TRBD2 (5 bases). This CDR3 spans 11 amino acids. Trimming left V 7 bases short and J 7 bases short, with 10 bases between. Germline CDR1 reads MNHEY; CDR2 reads SVGEGT. The CDR3: CASTLEGTQYF. In DNA form, the CDR3 reads TGTGCCAGCACCCTAGAGGGGACCCAGTACTTC.

This clonotype was counted a few times. The chain employs TRBV15 and TRBJ1-2; 8 bases fit TRBD1. Losses at the gene ends were 1 base for V and 2 bases for J; bases not matched to a gene: 9. The CDR3 length is 17 residues. CDR1 LNHNV and CDR2 YYDKDF come from the germline V gene (reference sequence). For the CDR3, the DNA is TGTGCCACCAGCAGAGGGGAGCAGGGGGCAAAAAACTATGGCTACACCTTC. Protein product: CATSRGEQGAKNYGYTF.

The rearrangement joins TRBV24-1 to TRBJ1-2, with TRBD1 as a possible D gene (5 bases). Trimming pared 9 bases from V and 8 bases from J, leaving 15 bases between. This CDR3 is 12 amino acids long. Germline V lookup: CDR1 KGHDR, CDR2 SFDVKD. CDR3 amino acids: CATSSGDMGYTF. In nucleotides, the CDR3 is TGTGCCACCTCCTCGGGGGATATGGGCTACACCTTC.

This clonotype has only a few counts. The chain uses TRBV20-1 and TRBJ1-4; D gene unclear. CDR1 and CDR2 (germline): DFQATT, SNEGSKA (reference sequence). The ends were cut back, 3 bases at V and 6 bases at J, with 11 bases in the middle. The CDR3 contains 13 residues. DNA of the CDR3: TGCAGTGCTAGTTGGAGTCTGGATGAAAAACTGTTTTTT. This translates into CSASWSLDEKLFF.

The chain joins TRBV27 to TRBJ2-2; no firm D call. V was shortened by 1 base and J by 3 bases, with 3 bases between the two germline ends. The germline CDR1 and CDR2 sequences are MNHEY and SMNVEV (reference sequence). The CDR3 runs to 13 residues. CDR3 nucleotide sequence: TGTGCCAGCAGTTTATGGGACACCGGGGAGCTGTTTTTT. Its protein product is CASSLWDTGELFF.